What follows are 7 T cell receptor beta chains derived from one specimen sequenced in a study of post-analysis software for immune sequencing data. Incorporated into the TCR beta cDNA libraries were unique molecular identifiers, which served to reduce PCR and sequencing biases. One entry per CDR3 protein results from TCRdb running MiXCR on the PCR reads. The sample consists of a few hundred thousand distinct CDR3 sequences, approximately 34% of them appearing once. Antigens for these TCRs are unknown. Whole-study results and caveats: Included in a set of four or five TRBV segments more frequent in patients than controls were TRBV5-6, TRBV5-1 and TRBV20-1.

Sample: blood. These TCRs come from a girl under 18 with multiple sclerosis.

Notes on this clonotype: This may come from a read error, since a much larger clone is one base off. This chain joins TRBV27 and TRBJ2-7, with D hard to call. The CDR3 sequence is 13 residues long. CDR1 is MNHEY, CDR2 SMNVEV, per germline (reference sequence). As DNA, the CDR3 is TGTGTCAGCAGAGCACGGAGCTCCTACGAGCAGTACTTC. This encodes CVSRARSSYEQYF.

This clonotype was seen ten or more times. The chain is built from TRBV12-3 or TRBV12-4 and TRBJ1-6, with 10 positions matching TRBD1. CDR3 length: 16 residues. J lost 6 bases, V lost 8 bases, and 10 bases had no gene match. CDR3 in amino acids: CASSRARDRGNSPLHF. The CDR3 coding sequence is TGTGCCAGCTCACGGGCCCGGGACAGGGGTAATTCACCCCTCCACTTT.

The chain carries TRBV29-1 and TRBJ1-1; D might be TRBD1 (5 bases). Trimming cost V 2 bases and J 7 bases, with 8 bases left between them. The CDR3 spans 11 residues. Germline assignment: CDR1 SQVTM and CDR2 ANQGSEA. The CDR3 nucleotides are TGCAGCGTTGAAAGACAGTATGAAGCTTTCTTT. Residues: CSVERQYEAFF. Drawing the rest from reference TRBV29-1 and TRBJ1-1, the complete variable domain is SAVISQKPSRDICQRGTSLTIQCQVDSQVTMMFWYRQQPGQSLTLIATANQGSEATYESGFVIDKFPISRPNLTFSTLTVSNMSPEDSSIYLCSVERQYEAFFGQGTRLTVV.

This sequence joins TRBV20-1 and TRBJ1-5, with a weak D call TRBD1 (5 bases). Trimming shortened V by 3 bases and J by 5 bases, and 14 bases separated the two germline ends. CDR1 and CDR2 from the germline V gene are DFQATT and SNEGSKA (reference sequence). CDR3 length equals 14 residues. The CDR3 protein is CSAREPKGDQPQHF. CDR3 in DNA: TGCAGTGCTAGGGAGCCTAAAGGGGATCAGCCCCAGCATTTT.

Ten or more counts support this clonotype. The V call is TRBV5-1, the J call TRBJ1-2; 9 bases align to TRBD1. Per germline, CDR1 SGHRS and CDR2 YFSETQ. The J segment lost 2 bases and the V segment lost 5 bases, leaving 10 bases of the junction unmatched. CDR3 length: 16 residues. CDR3 DNA sequence: TGCGCCAGCAGTTCGAAGCCGGGACAGGGAAACTATGGCTACACCTTC. The encoded protein is CASSSKPGQGNYGYTF.

This clonotype was found a few times. One base away lies a much larger clone, so this may be a sequencing read error. This chain links TRBV20-1 with TRBJ2-3; TRBD1 is a possible D gene (5 bases). V lost 4 bases to trimming and J lost 2 bases, with 13 bases between them. The V gene's germline CDR1 is DFQATT and CDR2 SNEGSKA (reference sequence). The CDR3 consists of 14 residues. CDR3 amino acids: CSATMAGPTDTQYF. CDR3 sequence (DNA): TGCAGTGCTACGATGGCAGGGCCCACAGATACGCAGTATTTT.

This clonotype has more than one count but fewer than ten. The V gene is TRBV6-5, the J gene TRBJ1-2; no clear D gene. From germline, CDR1 is MNHEY and CDR2 SVGAGI. The CDR3 covers 13 residues. The V gene lost 2 bases and the J gene lost 2 bases, with 6 bases spanning the gap. The CDR3 spells CASSYVRNYGYTF. The CDR3 nucleotides read TGTGCCAGCAGTTACGTTCGGAACTATGGCTACACCTTC.